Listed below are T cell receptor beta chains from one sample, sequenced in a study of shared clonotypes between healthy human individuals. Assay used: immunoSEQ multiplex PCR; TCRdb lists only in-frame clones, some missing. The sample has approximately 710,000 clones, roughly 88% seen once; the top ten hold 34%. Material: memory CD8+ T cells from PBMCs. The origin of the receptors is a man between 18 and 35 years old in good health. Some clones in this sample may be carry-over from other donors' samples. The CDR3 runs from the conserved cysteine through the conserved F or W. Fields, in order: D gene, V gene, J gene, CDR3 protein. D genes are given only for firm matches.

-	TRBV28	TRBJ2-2	CASSPLGWTGELFF
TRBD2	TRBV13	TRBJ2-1	CATGAGGTPTINEQFF
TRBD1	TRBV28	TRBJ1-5	CASSLLTGDRGIGNQPQHF
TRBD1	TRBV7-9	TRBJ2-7	CASSQAGGAYEQYF
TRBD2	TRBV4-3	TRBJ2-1	CASSQEGREGPYNEQFF
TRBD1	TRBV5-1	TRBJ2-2	CASSSWQGAPVGELFF
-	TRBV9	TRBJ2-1	CASSPDGRFEQFF
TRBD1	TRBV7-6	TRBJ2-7	CASSLIQGDEQYF
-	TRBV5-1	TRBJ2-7	CASSLALGDGEQYF
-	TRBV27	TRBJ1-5	CASSLSRGGGQPQHF
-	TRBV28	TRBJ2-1	CASSFIGTFNEQFF
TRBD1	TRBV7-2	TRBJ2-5	CASSLVGQAKETQYF
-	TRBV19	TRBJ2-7	CASSKDMTSYEQYF
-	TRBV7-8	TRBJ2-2	CASSPSLSAGTELFF
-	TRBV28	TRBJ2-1	CASSLLVGIDNEQFF
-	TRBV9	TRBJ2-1	CASSVVGDLTYNEQFF
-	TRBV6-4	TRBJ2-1	CASSDSAGDYNEQFF
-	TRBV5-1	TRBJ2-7	CASSLGGGNSYEQYF
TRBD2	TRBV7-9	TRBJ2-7	CASGTGTSGYEQYF
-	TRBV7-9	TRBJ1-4	CASSSRDGNEKLFF
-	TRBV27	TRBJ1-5	CASSTSGGKGWNQPQHF
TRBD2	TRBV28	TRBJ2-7	CASSPRLAGGFEQYF
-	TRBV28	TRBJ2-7	CASSFWDPYEQYF
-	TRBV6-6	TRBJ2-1	CASSSPGANWEQFF
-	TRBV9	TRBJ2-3	CASSTRRSDTDTQYF
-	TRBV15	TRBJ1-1	CATSRDDGWGCTEAFF
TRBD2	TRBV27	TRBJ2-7	CASSLTGTSGSIFYEQYF
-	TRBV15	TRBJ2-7	CATSAREPSSGEQYF
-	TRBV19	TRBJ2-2	CASSPVVAATNTGELFF
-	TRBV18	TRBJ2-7	CASSPILSYEQYF
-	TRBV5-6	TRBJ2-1	CASSFLRRDNNEQFF
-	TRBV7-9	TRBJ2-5	CASSLAGAKQETQYF
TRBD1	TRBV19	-	CASSAWDRGYEQYF
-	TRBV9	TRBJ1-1	CASSARVGLMNTEAFF
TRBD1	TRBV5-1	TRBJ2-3	CASSPGQGDTDTQYF
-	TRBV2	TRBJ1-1	CASNWAAFF
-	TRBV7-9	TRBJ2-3	CASGQASTDTQYF
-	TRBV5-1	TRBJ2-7	CASNTGLGPYEQYF
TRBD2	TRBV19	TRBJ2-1	CASSIVSGGNEQFF
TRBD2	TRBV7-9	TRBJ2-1	CASSQSGRAVYEQFF
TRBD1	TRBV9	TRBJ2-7	CASSPSGGTGDYEQYF
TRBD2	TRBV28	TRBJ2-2	CASSLFTSGRALGGELFF
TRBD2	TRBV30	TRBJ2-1	CAWSVSSGSWDLNEQFF
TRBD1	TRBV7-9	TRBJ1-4	CASSLRQGATNEKLFF
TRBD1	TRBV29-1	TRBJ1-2	CSVVDREDNYGYTF
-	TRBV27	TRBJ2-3	CASSSLSGSYPDTQYF
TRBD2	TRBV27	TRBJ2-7	CASSLGLAGVPGGEQYF
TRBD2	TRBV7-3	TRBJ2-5	CASRPNGLAEETQYF
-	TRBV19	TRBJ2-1	CASSMGGGNNEQFF
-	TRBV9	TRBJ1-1	CASSADTAFTEAFF
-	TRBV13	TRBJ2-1	CASSLGNEQFF
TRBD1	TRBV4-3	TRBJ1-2	CASSQGLGRGHTGGYTF